Only a few counts were recorded for the clone carrying this T cell receptor (beta chain). Primers for the PCR totalled 60 Vbeta and 13 Jbeta. Profiling relied on immunoSEQ multiplex PCR, and the TCRdb table lists in-frame clones only, not all of them. The table includes 150,000 to 200,000 clones, approximately 80% detected once. The data belong to a study of cytomegalovirus exposure and HLA in healthy donors. There are 16 residues in the CDR3. The germline V and J ends were trimmed by 0 bases and 1 base, with 10 bases remaining between them. The germline V gene has CDR1 MNHNS and CDR2 SASEGT. Sequencing was done on a sample of PBMCs. The sequence was collected from a woman aged 18-29 years in good health and CMV-seronegative. The V call is TRBV6-1, the J call TRBJ1-5; unclear D gene. The DNA for the CDR3 is TGTGCCAGCAGTGAAGCACAGCCCCTGAGCAATCAGCCCCAGCATTTT. Translating it yields CASSEAQPLSNQPQHF.